One sample yielded the 25 T cell receptor beta chains listed below, sequenced in a study of T cell responses to AZD1222 COVID-19 vaccine. Only in-frame clones appear in the TCRdb table, and some are missing; sequencing was by immunoSEQ multiplex PCR. The table includes 150,000 or so clones, 70% to 90% detected once. The sample was peripheral blood, taken on day 0 of AZD1222 vaccination. Receptors originate from an adult in good health.

V is TRBV2 and J is TRBJ2-7, with 12 bases fitting TRBD2. Germline lookup yields CDR1 SNHLY and CDR2 FYNNEI. The CDR3 spans 14 residues. Losses at the gene ends were 6 bases for V and 2 bases for J; bases not matched to a gene: 2. The CDR3 region is CASRRLAGAYEQYF. The CDR3 bases are TGTGCCAGCAGGAGACTAGCGGGGGCCTACGAGCAGTACTTC.

This clone has more than one count but fewer than ten. This chain connects TRBV12-3 or TRBV12-4 to TRBJ1-2; 8 positions match TRBD1. Germline trimming cut 8 bases from V and 2 bases from J; bases unmatched to any gene: 4. The CDR3 totals 13 residues. The CDR3 loop reads CASGSGGNYGYTF. Here the CDR3 DNA reads TGTGCCAGCGGTTCAGGGGGCAACTATGGCTACACCTTC.

The chain couples TRBV7-9 to TRBJ2-2, with D perhaps matching TRBD1 or TRBD2 (5 bases each). CDR3 length: 15 residues. Germline lookup yields CDR1 SEHNR and CDR2 FQNEAQ (reference sequence). With 10 bases removed from V and 6 bases from J, the gap between germline ends came to 21 bases. The DNA of the CDR3 is TGTGCCACCGGTCGGGGCGGCCAAGGGGCCGGGGAGCTGTTTTTT. It yields the protein CATGRGGQGAGELFF. Complete variable domain (other parts from reference TRBV7-9 and TRBJ2-2): DTGVSQNPRHKITKRGQNVTFRCDPISEHNRLYWYRQTLGQGPEFLTYFQNEAQLEKSRLLSDRFSAERPKGSFSTLEIQRTEQGDSAMYLCATGRGGQGAGELFFGEGSRLTVL.

In DNA, the CDR3 is TGTGCCAGCAGCTTCGCAACTGGGGCCTATGGCTACACCTTC. Protein product: CASSFATGAYGYTF. The chain combines TRBV7-2 with TRBJ1-2, with D tentatively TRBD1 (5 bases). Looked up from germline, CDR1 is SGHTA and CDR2 is FQGNSA. Trimming left V 3 bases short and J 4 bases short, with 12 bases between. This CDR3 has 14 amino acids.

This chain uses TRBV4-2 with TRBJ2-1; no clear D gene. The V gene's germline CDR1 is LGHNA and CDR2 YNFKEQ. V lost 0 bases and J lost 0, with 6 bases in between. The CDR3 extends over 15 amino acids. The CDR3 here is CASSQDRSSYNEQFF. The DNA for the CDR3 is TGTGCCAGCAGCCAAGACCGGAGCTCCTACAATGAGCAGTTCTTC.

V usage is TRBV7-8 and J usage is TRBJ2-3, with TRBD2 matching over 11 bases. V dropped 5 bases and J dropped 4; count of bases not matched to a gene: 8. This CDR3 is 16 amino acids long. Germline assignment: CDR1 SGHVS and CDR2 FQNEAQ. The DNA for the CDR3 is TGTGCCAGCAGCCCCACCGGGACTAGCGGCGCAGATACGCAGTATTTT. This codes for CASSPTGTSGADTQYF.

The genes are TRBV3-1 (or the pseudogene TRBV3-2) and TRBJ1-6; D call uncertain. The CDR3 has 16 residues. From germline, CDR1 is LGHDT and CDR2 YNNKEL (reference sequence). Trimming took off 0 bases at V and 7 bases at J, with 13 bases between the two ends. CDR3 sequence: CASSQDLGPWNSPLHF. The DNA for the CDR3 is TGTGCCAGCAGCCAAGATCTAGGACCCTGGAATTCACCCCTCCACTTT.

The chain links TRBV13 to TRBJ2-3; the match to TRBD2 covers 13 bases. The CDR3 sequence is 16 residues long. CDR1 is PRHDT, CDR2 FYEKMQ, per germline (reference sequence). Trimming cost V 5 bases and J 5 bases; bases outside gene matches: 7. The CDR3 protein is CASSPGLAGQGDTQYF. CDR3 nucleotides: TGTGCCAGCAGCCCGGGACTAGCGGGACAAGGAGATACGCAGTATTTT.

V and J are TRBV3-1 (or the pseudogene TRBV3-2) and TRBJ1-2, with 8 bases that match TRBD1. The V and J ends lost 5 bases and 5 bases, in that order; junction bases with no gene match: 7. Germline CDR1 reads LGHDT; CDR2 reads YNNKEL (reference sequence). The CDR3 consists of 14 residues. This CDR3 reads CASSSNRDRYGYTF. DNA of the CDR3: TGTGCCAGCAGCTCAAACCGGGACAGGTATGGCTACACCTTC.

J is TRBJ2-3 and V is TRBV9; 10 positions match TRBD2. CDR1 is SGDLS, CDR2 YYNGEE, per germline. V lost 2 bases, J lost 7 bases, and 10 bases stayed unmatched. This CDR3 has 16 amino acids. The CDR3 here is CASSVSVAGGHHTQYF. The CDR3 DNA is TGTGCCAGCAGCGTGTCTGTAGCGGGAGGTCACCATACGCAGTATTTT.

A few counts support this clone. The chain uses TRBV28 and TRBJ2-7; no clear D gene. This CDR3 is 13 amino acids long. In germline, CDR1 is MDHEN, CDR2 SYDVKM. V was trimmed by 6 bases and J by 6 bases, leaving 15 bases between them. The CDR3 region is CASSEFPAGEQYF. For the CDR3, the DNA is TGTGCCAGCAGCGAGTTCCCTGCCGGCGAGCAGTACTTC.

The chain combines TRBV7-8 with TRBJ2-7, with D unresolved. Germline CDR1 SGHVS, CDR2 FQNEAQ. Deletions cut 2 bases from V and 2 bases from J, with 7 bases between. CDR3 length: 13 residues. The DNA for the CDR3 is TGTGCCAGCAGCTTATCCCGAACCTACGAGCAGTACTTC. Its protein product is CASSLSRTYEQYF.

V gene TRBV21-1 combines with J gene TRBJ1-1. TRBV21-1 is a listed pseudogene. The CDR3 length is 14 residues. The CDR3 DNA sequence: TGTGCCAGCAGAAGAGGGAGGGGGGGCACTGAAGCTTTCTTT. Translation gives CASRRGRGGTEAFF.

The chain carries TRBV27 and TRBJ1-5; possible D gene TRBD1, 5 bases. The germline V gene encodes CDR1 MNHEY and CDR2 SMNVEV (reference sequence). V was clipped by 10 bases and J by 0 bases, with 13 bases between them. CDR3 length: 14 amino acids. This chain's CDR3 is CATSPTDSNQPQHF. Written as DNA, the CDR3 is TGTGCCACCTCTCCGACAGATAGCAATCAGCCCCAGCATTTT.

The V gene is TRBV19, the J gene TRBJ1-4; the D is unclear. Germline-derived CDR1 and CDR2 are LNHDA and SQIVND (reference sequence). V shed 8 bases and J shed 5 bases, with 6 bases lying between them. The CDR3 extends over 11 amino acids. Here the CDR3 DNA reads TGTGCCAGTGGGCGGAATGAAAAACTGTTTTTT. The encoded protein is CASGRNEKLFF.

Written as DNA, the CDR3 is TGTGCCAGCAGCCCCGGACGGGAGATGGCAGAGACCCAGTACTTC. This encodes CASSPGREMAETQYF. The rearrangement links TRBV7-6 to TRBJ2-5, with D possibly matching TRBD2 (6 bases). CDR1 is SGHVS and CDR2 is FNYEAQ in the germline V gene. V gave up 5 bases and J gave up 4 bases, with 17 bases separating them. The CDR3 runs 15 residues.

This clone showed up just once. This chain uses TRBV5-4 with TRBJ2-7, with 9 bases fitting TRBD1. V lost 0 bases to trimming and J lost 2 bases; unmatched junction nucleotides: 3. This CDR3 spans 15 amino acids. From germline, CDR1 is SGHNT and CDR2 YYREEE (reference sequence). The CDR3 DNA sequence: TGTGCCAGCAGCTTGGGCGACAGGGGGACCTACGAGCAGTACTTC. Translated: CASSLGDRGTYEQYF.

CDR3 sequence reads: CASSTMGTDTQYF. The CDR3 DNA is TGTGCCAGCAGCACAATGGGGACAGATACGCAGTATTTT. V and J are TRBV6-6 and TRBJ2-3; D ambiguous. The CDR3 covers 13 residues. V was clipped by 6 bases and J by 3 bases, with 10 bases between them. CDR1 is MNHNY, CDR2 SVGAGI, per germline (reference sequence).

CDR3 region: CASSLRGGNTEAFF. As DNA, the CDR3 is TGTGCCAGCAGTTTAAGGGGGGGGAACACTGAAGCTTTCTTT. This chain uses TRBV27 with TRBJ1-1; perhaps TRBD1 as D (6 bases). The CDR3 has 14 residues. Germline-derived CDR1 and CDR2 are MNHEY and SMNVEV (reference sequence). V lost 2 bases, J lost 1 base, and 8 bases lay in between.

The genes are TRBV24-1 and TRBJ2-1; 8 bases line up with TRBD2. J was trimmed by 2 bases and V by 0 bases; bases with no gene match: 5. Germline V CDR1 and CDR2: KGHDR, SFDVKD. There are 17 residues in the CDR3. The CDR3 reads CATSDLQGGGTYNEQFF. In DNA, the CDR3 is TGTGCCACCAGTGATTTGCAAGGCGGGGGGACCTACAATGAGCAGTTCTTC.

The genes are TRBV6-5 and TRBJ1-3; the D is unclear. The V gene's germline CDR1 is MNHEY and CDR2 SVGAGI. Trimming removed 5 bases from V and 4 bases from J, with 15 bases in between. The CDR3 is 15 amino acids. The chain's CDR3 is CASSTQSGLGNTIYF. The CDR3 DNA follows: TGTGCCAGCAGTACTCAGTCCGGGTTGGGAAACACCATATATTTT.

V is TRBV6-5 and J is TRBJ2-5; perhaps TRBD2 as D (6 bases). From germline, CDR1 is MNHEY and CDR2 SVGAGI. V was pared by 7 bases and J by 7 bases, with 19 bases between. This CDR3 is 14 amino acids long. CDR3 region: CASTTPGVGGTQYF. In DNA, the CDR3 is TGTGCCAGCACCACGCCTGGGGTCGGGGGGACCCAGTACTTC.

This clone has just one count. V is TRBV3-1 (or the pseudogene TRBV3-2) and J is TRBJ2-1; possibly TRBD2 for D (6 bases). The germline gives CDR1 LGHDT, CDR2 YNNKEL (reference sequence). The length of the CDR3 is 14 residues. Trimming stripped 6 bases from V and 6 bases from J, with 15 bases between. This CDR3 is CASRDGAGSNEQFF. The CDR3 bases are TGTGCCAGCAGGGACGGGGCGGGGAGCAATGAGCAGTTCTTC.

The V and J genes are TRBV4-2 and TRBJ2-7; 10 bases are shared with TRBD1. CDR3 size: 16 residues. CDR1 and CDR2 (germline): LGHNA, YNFKEQ. With V trimmed by 2 bases and J by 2 bases, 6 bases remained unmatched. The CDR3 sequence is CASSQPGQGLTYEQYF. In nucleotides, the CDR3 is TGTGCCAGCAGCCAACCGGGACAGGGGTTAACCTACGAGCAGTACTTC.

Points on this clone: Other DNA sequences from this sample encode an identical CDR3 as well. The V call is TRBV19, the J call TRBJ2-3; D ambiguous. Germline loops: CDR1 LNHDA, CDR2 SQIVND (reference sequence). Trimming stripped 1 base from V and 6 bases from J, with 5 bases between. The CDR3 has 12 residues. The CDR3 loop reads CASSIVGDTQYF. CDR3 coding DNA: TGTGCCAGTAGTATAGTCGGGGATACGCAGTATTTT. The variable domain in full, with the rest retrieved from reference TRBV19 and TRBJ2-3, is DGGITQSPKYLFRKEGQNVTLSCEQNLNHDAMYWYRQDPGQGLRLIYYSQIVNDFQKGDIAEGYSVSREKKESFPLTVTSAQKNPTAFYLCASSIVGDTQYFGPGTRLTVL.